This T cell receptor (beta chain) was found in a study of OX40 agonist ivuxolimab in advanced cancers. Study-wide background: Cancers in dose escalation were hepatocellular, melanoma, renal cell and head and neck.

Concerning this clone itself: The antigen is unknown.

Some clones are missing from TCRdb's copy, which holds only in-frame ones; the method was immunoSEQ multiplex PCR. The sample holds tens of thousands of clones, 80% to 90% seen once. Per germline, CDR1 SNHLY and CDR2 FYNNEI. The CDR3 covers 15 residues. V lost 2 bases to trimming and J lost 6 bases; unmatched junction nucleotides: 3. Study-wide results and limits: The mean number of expanded clones was higher in CD8+ T cells than in CD4+.

The sequence was collected from an adult with an advanced solid tumor such as melanoma, head and neck, liver or kidney cancer. The source material was CD4+ or CD8+ T cells sorted from blood, sampled in a trial of the OX40 agonist ivuxolimab. The J gene is TRBJ2-1, the V gene TRBV2; 11 bases fit TRBD2. The CDR3 sequence is CASSETSGSFNEQFF. CDR3 DNA: TGTGCCAGCAGTGAAACTAGCGGGAGTTTCAATGAGCAGTTCTTC.